The 26 T cell receptor beta chains below were found in one sample sequenced in a study of PD-L1 blockade in urothelial cancer. Sequenced by immunoSEQ multiplex PCR; TCRdb stores in-frame clones only, minus some. This table holds 70,000 or so clones, roughly nine tenths found once. Source: PBMCs, taken around atezolizumab (anti-PD-L1) treatment. The receptor source for this set is a man aged 60 to 75 with urothelial cancer.

This clone was detected only once. The chain links TRBV7-2 to TRBJ1-1; TRBD1 agrees at 9 bases. The ends lost 4 bases at V and 4 bases at J; junction bases unmatched: 7. CDR1 SGHTA and CDR2 FQGNSA come from the germline V gene. This CDR3 spans 15 amino acids. The CDR3 spells CASSYTGGTGTEAFF. CDR3 DNA sequence: TGTGCCAGCAGCTACACAGGGGGCACGGGCACTGAAGCTTTCTTT.

The chain links TRBV4-1 to TRBJ2-3, with 7 bases matching TRBD2. Germline CDR1 and CDR2: MGHRA and YSYEKL. The CDR3 contains 17 residues. V shed 0 bases, J shed 2 bases, and the junction held 8 bases outside the gene matches. Here the CDR3 reads CASSQDWSSGYTDTQYF. CDR3 bases: TGCGCCAGCAGCCAAGATTGGTCTAGCGGCTACACAGATACGCAGTATTTT.

This clone was seen only once. The rearrangement links TRBV19 to TRBJ2-7; 9 bases fit TRBD1. Germline loops: CDR1 LNHDA, CDR2 SQIVND (reference sequence). This CDR3 region has 14 residues. The trim removed 4 bases at V and 3 bases at J, leaving 4 bases unmatched. Here the CDR3 DNA reads TGTGCCAGTAGTACCAGGGACAGGGTCTACGAGCAGTACTTC. Encoded protein: CASSTRDRVYEQYF.

The chain couples TRBV27 to TRBJ2-7; TRBD1 matches at 9 bases. The CDR3 sequence is 18 residues long. Germline V gene data show CDR1 as MNHEY and CDR2 as SMNVEV (reference sequence). The V and J ends lost 4 bases and 2 bases, in that order; junction bases with no gene match: 15. CDR3 protein: CASSSRTGEGGTAYEQYF. In nucleotides, the CDR3 is TGTGCCAGCAGTTCACGGACAGGGGAGGGTGGAACAGCCTACGAGCAGTACTTC.

This clone has a single count. The chain recombines TRBV12-5 with TRBJ1-4; 8 bases agree with TRBD1. Germline CDR1 LGHNT, CDR2 FRNRAP. The V gene end was trimmed by 5 bases and the J gene end by 5 bases; junction bases not matched to a gene: 7. This CDR3 spans 15 amino acids. CDR3 in amino acids: CASGPPRGRNEKLFF. CDR3 DNA: TGTGCTAGTGGTCCCCCCAGGGGGCGGAATGAAAAACTGTTTTTT. The variable domain in full, completed from reference TRBV12-5 and TRBJ1-4, reads DARVTQTPRHKVTEMGQEVTMRCQPILGHNTVFWYRQTMMQGLELLAYFRNRAPLDDSGMPKDRFSAEMPDATLATLKIQPSEPRDSAVYFCASGPPRGRNEKLFFGSGTQLSVL.

V usage is TRBV29-1 and J usage is TRBJ2-7; TRBD1 might be the D (5 bases). Germline loops: CDR1 SQVTM, CDR2 ANQGSEA. The CDR3 contains 12 residues. V was cut by 4 bases and J by 4 bases, with 11 bases left in between. Here the CDR3 reads CSVGAGRYEQYF. In DNA form, the CDR3 reads TGCAGCGTTGGGGCAGGGCGGTACGAGCAGTACTTC.

This chain connects TRBV4-1 to TRBJ2-5; 9 nucleotides line up with TRBD2. Per germline, CDR1 MGHRA and CDR2 YSYEKL. This CDR3 is 17 amino acids long. V lost 1 base to trimming and J lost 4 bases; unmatched junction nucleotides: 10. The CDR3 spells CASSQASRGGALETQYF. For the CDR3, the DNA is TGCGCCAGCAGCCAAGCAAGTCGCGGGGGGGCTTTAGAGACCCAGTACTTC.

V is TRBV6-1 and J is TRBJ1-3, with a tentative D call TRBD1 (5 bases). The V gene's germline CDR1 is MNHNS and CDR2 SASEGT. The V gene lost 7 bases and the J gene lost 2 bases, with 15 bases spanning the gap. This CDR3 is 15 amino acids long. CDR3 bases: TGTGCCAGCACCCCCGGGGGTGGGCCTGGAAACACCATATATTTT. Its translation is CASTPGGGPGNTIYF.

This chain links TRBV9 with TRBJ2-7; 11 bases agree with TRBD2. The CDR3 has 15 amino acids. Germline CDR1 is SGDLS and CDR2 is YYNGEE. V shed 0 bases, J shed 4 bases, and the junction held 3 bases outside the gene matches. The CDR3 nucleotides read TGTGCCAGCAGCGTAGAACTAGCGGGAGTGTACGAGCAGTACTTC. Protein product: CASSVELAGVYEQYF.

The V call is TRBV7-8, the J call TRBJ2-5; no reliable D call. Germline assignment: CDR1 SGHVS and CDR2 FQNEAQ. CDR3 length: 13 amino acids. Trimming took 1 base from V and 3 from J, leaving 6 bases between them. The CDR3 DNA is TGTGCCAGCAGCTTAGACAGAAAAGAGACCCAGTACTTC. This encodes CASSLDRKETQYF.

The V call is TRBV5-1, the J call TRBJ1-1; D is ambiguous. Looked up from germline, CDR1 is SGHRS and CDR2 is YFSETQ. The CDR3 consists of 14 residues. Trimming left V 3 bases short and J 1 base short, with 10 bases between. This CDR3 reads CASSSQPGNTEAFF. DNA of the CDR3: TGCGCCAGCAGCTCCCAGCCAGGGAACACTGAAGCTTTCTTT.

The chain combines TRBV19 with TRBJ1-2, with a possible D match to TRBD1 (6 bases). Trimming pared 5 bases from V and 2 bases from J, leaving 15 bases between. This CDR3 region has 15 residues. Germline loops: CDR1 LNHDA, CDR2 SQIVND (reference sequence). CDR3 region: CASSPPGGGNYGYTF. In DNA, the CDR3 is TGTGCCAGTAGTCCCCCTGGGGGGGGCAACTATGGCTACACCTTC.

This clone was seen just once. The chain uses TRBV7-6 and TRBJ2-3; D gene ambiguous. Germline CDR1 reads SGHVS; CDR2 reads FNYEAQ. Trimming removed 0 bases from V and 0 bases from J, with 10 bases in between. This CDR3 is 16 amino acids long. DNA of the CDR3: TGTGCCAGCAGCTTAGCGGCAGTTCTCAGCACAGATACGCAGTATTTT. This codes for CASSLAAVLSTDTQYF. Supplemented by reference TRBV7-6 and TRBJ2-3, the full variable domain reads GAGVSQSPRYKVTKRGQDVALRCDPISGHVSLYWYRQALGQGPEFLTYFNYEAQQDKSGLPNDRFSAERPEGSISTLTIQRTEQRDSAMYRCASSLAAVLSTDTQYFGPGTRLTVL.

The chain has TRBV5-1 and TRBJ1-4; D is possibly TRBD1 (5 bases). This CDR3 has 15 amino acids. Trimming removed 0 bases from V and 5 bases from J, with 11 bases in between. Looked up from germline, CDR1 is SGHRS and CDR2 is YFSETQ. This chain's CDR3 is CASSLDGGVNEKLFF. The DNA of the CDR3 is TGCGCCAGCAGCTTGGATGGGGGGGTGAATGAAAAACTGTTTTTT.

The V call is TRBV2, the J call TRBJ2-7; tentatively, D is TRBD1 (5 bases). Germline CDR1 is SNHLY and CDR2 is FYNNEI. CDR3 length: 15 amino acids. Deletions cut 1 base from V and 3 bases from J, with 13 bases between. CDR3 region: CASSEVAGNIYEQYF. CDR3 coding DNA: TGTGCCAGCAGTGAAGTGGCAGGGAACATCTACGAGCAGTACTTC.

The chain links TRBV4-1 to TRBJ1-4; D is unclear. The V end was cut by 1 base, the J end by 0 bases, with 9 bases between. Looked up from germline, CDR1 is MGHRA and CDR2 is YSYEKL. There are 16 residues in the CDR3. The CDR3 loop is CASSQVAVATNEKLFF. The DNA of the CDR3 is TGCGCCAGCAGCCAAGTCGCAGTTGCAACTAATGAAAAACTGTTTTTT.

The genes are TRBV7-9 and TRBJ1-4; 9 positions agree with TRBD1. CDR3 length: 16 amino acids. V lost 7 bases and J lost 7; bases outside the gene matches: 13. Germline values: CDR1 SEHNR, CDR2 FQNEAQ (reference sequence). The CDR3 is CASIPGSQGAGEKLFF. CDR3 DNA sequence: TGTGCCAGCATCCCTGGGTCACAGGGGGCCGGTGAAAAACTGTTTTTT.

This clone was seen a handful of times. J is TRBJ2-3 and V is TRBV6-4, with 11 bases matching TRBD1. With 3 bases clipped from V and 4 bases from J, the junction kept 0 bases outside the gene matches. From germline, CDR1 is MRHNA and CDR2 SNTAGT. This CDR3 has 14 amino acids. The CDR3 DNA sequence: TGTGCCAGCAGTGAGGGACAGGGGGCAGATACGCAGTATTTT. Translating it yields CASSEGQGADTQYF.

CDR3 coding DNA: TGTGCCAGCAGCACAGCAGTCGCGGGAGGGCCCCCCCATACGCAGTATTTT. This encodes CASSTAVAGGPPHTQYF. This sequence joins TRBV9 and TRBJ2-3, with 9 bases aligning to TRBD2. The germline CDR1 and CDR2 sequences are SGDLS and YYNGEE. CDR3 length: 17 residues. The trim removed 4 bases at V and 7 bases at J, leaving 16 bases unmatched.

The gene calls are TRBV25-1 and TRBJ1-1; 7 bases are a match to TRBD1. CDR1 and CDR2 from the germline V gene are MGHDK and SYGVNS. This CDR3 spans 14 amino acids. V lost 3 bases and J lost 5; bases outside the gene matches: 6. The CDR3 sequence: CASSDSTGRTEAFF. The CDR3 DNA follows: TGTGCCAGCAGTGATTCGACAGGGCGGACTGAAGCTTTCTTT.

The J gene is TRBJ1-2, the V gene TRBV5-4, with D unresolved. The CDR3 is 12 residues long. V was shortened by 3 bases and J by 8 bases, with 11 bases between the two germline ends. Germline V gives CDR1 SGHNT, CDR2 YYREEE (reference sequence). The CDR3 bases are TGTGCCAGCAGCTCGGGGTTGGGAGGCTACACCTTC. Translating it yields CASSSGLGGYTF.

The gene calls are TRBV28 and TRBJ2-4, with TRBD2 as a possible D gene (5 bases). Trimming left V 9 bases short and J 2 bases short, with 11 bases between. Germline V gene sequence: CDR1 MDHEN, CDR2 SYDVKM. The length of the CDR3 is 13 residues. CDR3 DNA sequence: TGTGCCAGTCGGGGATTACCCAAAAACATTCAGTACTTC. Its translation is CASRGLPKNIQYF. Supplemented by reference TRBV28 and TRBJ2-4, the full variable domain reads DVKVTQSSRYLVKRTGEKVFLECVQDMDHENMFWYRQDPGLGLRLIYFSYDVKMKEKGDIPEGYSVSREKKERFSLILESASTNQTSMYLCASRGLPKNIQYFGAGTRLSVL.

CDR3 DNA sequence: TGTGCCAGCAGCGGGACAGGGGGCGGATACGAGCAGTACTTC. Protein sequence: CASSGTGGGYEQYF. This rearrangement joins TRBV5-5 to TRBJ2-7, with TRBD1 matching 12 bases. The germline gives CDR1 SGHKS, CDR2 YYEKEE (reference sequence). This CDR3 has 14 residues. The junction had 3 bases not matched to a gene; V was cut back by 4 bases and J by 4 bases.

This chain joins TRBV19 and TRBJ2-1; no firm D call. Germline loops: CDR1 LNHDA, CDR2 SQIVND (reference sequence). This CDR3 spans 12 amino acids. Trimming took off 7 bases at V and 4 bases at J, with 8 bases between the two ends. CDR3 nucleotide sequence: TGTGCCAGTAATGTCGGGTACAATGAGCAGTTCTTC. It is translated as CASNVGYNEQFF.

This chain links TRBV5-1 with TRBJ1-5; D call uncertain. The CDR3 runs to 14 residues. Germline values: CDR1 SGHRS, CDR2 YFSETQ. V was pared by 0 bases and J by 0 bases, with 4 bases between. This chain's CDR3 is CASSLDTSNQPQHF. CDR3 in DNA: TGCGCCAGCAGCTTGGACACTAGCAATCAGCCCCAGCATTTT.

V and J are TRBV18 and TRBJ2-3, with a weak D call TRBD2 (7 bases). Germline lookup yields CDR1 KGHSH and CDR2 LQKENI. The CDR3 spans 17 residues. The V and J ends lost 6 bases and 2 bases respectively, with 21 bases between them. CDR3: CASSRSKGGHVTDTQYF. CDR3 DNA sequence: TGTGCCAGCTCCCGGAGTAAGGGGGGGCACGTCACAGATACGCAGTATTTT.